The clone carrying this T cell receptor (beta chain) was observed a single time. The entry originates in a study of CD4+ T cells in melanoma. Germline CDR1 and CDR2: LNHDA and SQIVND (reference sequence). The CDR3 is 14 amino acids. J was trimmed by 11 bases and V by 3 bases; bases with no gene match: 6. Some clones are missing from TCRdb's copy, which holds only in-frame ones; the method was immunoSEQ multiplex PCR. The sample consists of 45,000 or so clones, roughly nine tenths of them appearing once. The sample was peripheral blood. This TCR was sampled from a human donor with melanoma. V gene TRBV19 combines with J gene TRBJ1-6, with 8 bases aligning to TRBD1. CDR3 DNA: TGTGCCAGTAGTATCGGACAGGGTGGGCCACCCCTCCACTTT. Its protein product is CASSIGQGGPPLHF.